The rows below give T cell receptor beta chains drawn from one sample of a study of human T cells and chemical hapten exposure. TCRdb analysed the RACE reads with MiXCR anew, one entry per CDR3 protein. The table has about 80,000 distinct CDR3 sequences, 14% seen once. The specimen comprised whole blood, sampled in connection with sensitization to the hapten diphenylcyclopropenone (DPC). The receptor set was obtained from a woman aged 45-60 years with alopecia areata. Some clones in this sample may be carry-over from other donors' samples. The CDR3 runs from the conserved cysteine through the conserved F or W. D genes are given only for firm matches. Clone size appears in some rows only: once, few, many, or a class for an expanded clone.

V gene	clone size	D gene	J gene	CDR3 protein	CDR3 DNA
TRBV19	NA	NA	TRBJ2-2	CASSKGRSGTGELFF	TGTGCCAGTAGTAAGGGCCGGTCGGGCACCGGGGAGCTGTTTTTT
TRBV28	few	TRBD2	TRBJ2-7	CASSPPGGPSYEQYF	TGTGCCAGCAGTCCACCGGGAGGTCCGTCCTACGAGCAGTACTTC
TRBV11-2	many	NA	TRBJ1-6	CASSTINSPLHF	TGTGCCAGCAGCACCATTAATTCACCCCTCCACTTT
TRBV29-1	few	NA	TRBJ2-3	CSVYYGTDTQYF	TGCAGCGTTTATTATGGGACAGATACGCAGTATTTT
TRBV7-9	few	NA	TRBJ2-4	CASSLVAAPAKNIQYF	TGTGCCAGCAGCTTGGTGGCAGCCCCAGCCAAAAACATTCAGTACTTC
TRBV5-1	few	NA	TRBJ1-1	CASSRRGIEKTEAFF	TGCGCCAGCAGCCGCAGGGGAATAGAGAAAACTGAAGCTTTCTTT
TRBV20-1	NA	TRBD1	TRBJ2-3	CSANPWTGSTDTQYF	TGCAGTGCAAACCCTTGGACAGGGAGCACAGATACGCAGTATTTT
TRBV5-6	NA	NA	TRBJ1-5	CASSPDTNQPQHF	TGTGCCAGCAGCCCGGACACCAACCAGCCCCAGCATTTT
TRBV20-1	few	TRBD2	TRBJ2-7	CSAGTSGRARFFEQYF	TGCAGTGCGGGGACTAGCGGGAGGGCCCGGTTTTTCGAGCAGTACTTC
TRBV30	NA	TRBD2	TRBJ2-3	CAWSEASGSIDTQYF	TGTGCCTGGAGTGAGGCTAGCGGGAGTATTGATACGCAGTATTTT
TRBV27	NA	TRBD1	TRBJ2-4	CASSPPARPGQGKNIQYF	TGTGCCAGCAGTCCGCCGGCAAGACCGGGACAGGGGAAAAACATTCAGTACTTC
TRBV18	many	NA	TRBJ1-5	CASSPGLGQPQHF	TGTGCCAGCTCACCCGGGCTCGGGCAGCCCCAGCATTTT
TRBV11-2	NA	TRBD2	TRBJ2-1	CTSSASGRVYNEQFF	TGTACCAGCAGCGCAAGCGGGAGGGTTTACAATGAGCAGTTCTTC
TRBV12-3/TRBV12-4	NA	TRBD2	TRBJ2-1	CASSALAASSYNEQFF	TGTGCCAGCAGTGCCCTAGCGGCGAGCTCCTACAATGAGCAGTTCTTC
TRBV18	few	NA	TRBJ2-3	CASSPPVVDTQYF	TGTGCCAGCTCACCACCGGTAGTTGATACGCAGTATTTT
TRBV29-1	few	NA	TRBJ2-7	CSVDGGLGSYEQYF	TGCAGCGTTGATGGAGGGCTTGGGTCCTACGAGCAGTACTTC
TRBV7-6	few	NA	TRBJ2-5	CASSPTTSQGETQYF	TGTGCCAGCAGCCCAACGACTAGTCAGGGAGAGACCCAGTACTTC
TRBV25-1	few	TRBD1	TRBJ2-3	CASSPIDRADTQYF	TGTGCCAGCAGTCCCATCGACAGGGCAGATACGCAGTATTTT
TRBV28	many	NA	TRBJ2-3	CASGQGTDTQYF	TGTGCCAGCGGCCAGGGGACAGATACGCAGTATTTT
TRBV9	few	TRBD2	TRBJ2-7	CASSVGLAGAYEQYF	TGTGCCAGCAGCGTAGGGTTAGCGGGAGCTTACGAGCAGTACTTC
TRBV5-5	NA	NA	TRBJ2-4	CASSLDDNNIQYF	TGTGCCAGCAGCTTGGATGACAATAACATTCAGTACTTC
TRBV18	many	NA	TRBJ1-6	CASSPSGDSPLHF	TGTGCCAGCTCACCGTCTGGCGATTCACCCCTCCACTTT
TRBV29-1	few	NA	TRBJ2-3	CSVEVGSTDTQYF	TGCAGCGTTGAAGTGGGGAGCACAGATACGCAGTATTTT
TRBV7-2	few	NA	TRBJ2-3	CASSGRTDTQYF	TGTGCCAGCAGCGGACGCACAGATACGCAGTATTTT
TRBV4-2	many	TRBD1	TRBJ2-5	CASSRGQGAETQYF	TGTGCCAGCAGCCGAGGACAGGGCGCAGAGACCCAGTACTTC
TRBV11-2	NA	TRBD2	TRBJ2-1	CASSLTSGGAHEQFF	TGTGCCAGCAGCTTAACTAGCGGGGGGGCCCATGAGCAGTTCTTC